These T cell receptor beta chains were read from a single sample in a study of T cells in Graves' hyperthyroidism and ophthalmopathy. TCRdb reprocessed the multiplex PCR reads via MiXCR and lists one record per CDR3 protein. The sample lists over 700,000 distinct CDR3 sequences, 35% to 40% seen once, with around 10% in the top ten. Source material: blood. The receptors here all came from a man aged 18-30 years with Graves' hyperthyroidism. The CDR3 runs from the conserved cysteine through the conserved F or W. A D gene is named only where the DNA matches it firmly. Size values are once, few and many counts, or a class for expanded clones, and some rows have none.

CDR3 protein: CASSIVGPNQPQHF
CDR3 DNA: TGTGCCAGTAGTATAGTAGGGCCGAATCAGCCCCAGCATTTT
clone size: NA
J gene: TRBJ1-5
V gene: TRBV19
D gene: NA

CDR3 protein: CASSLAQPYEQYF
CDR3 DNA: TGTGCCAGCAGCCTGGCTCAGCCCTACGAGCAGTACTTC
clone size: many
J gene: TRBJ2-7
V gene: TRBV7-9
D gene: NA

CDR3 protein: CASSLRGATYEQYF
CDR3 DNA: TGTGCCAGCAGTCTCCGGGGTGCTACCTACGAGCAGTACTTC
clone size: NA
J gene: TRBJ2-7
V gene: TRBV7-3
D gene: NA

CDR3 protein: CASRDGYYGYTF
CDR3 DNA: TGTGCCAGCAGGGACGGGTACTATGGCTACACCTTC
clone size: many
J gene: TRBJ1-2
V gene: TRBV7-6
D gene: NA

CDR3 protein: CSVVGAAEAFF
CDR3 DNA: TGCAGCGTTGTGGGGGCCGCTGAAGCTTTCTTT
clone size: NA
J gene: TRBJ1-1
V gene: TRBV29-1
D gene: NA

CDR3 protein: CSAAQGRSTEAFF
CDR3 DNA: TGCAGTGCTGCTCAGGGTCGGAGCACTGAAGCTTTCTTT
clone size: NA
J gene: TRBJ1-1
V gene: TRBV20-1
D gene: NA

CDR3 protein: CASSSRQGSYTEAFF
CDR3 DNA: TGTGCCAGTAGTAGTAGACAGGGGTCGTACACTGAAGCTTTCTTT
clone size: few
J gene: TRBJ1-1
V gene: TRBV19
D gene: TRBD1

CDR3 protein: CASIQGGSMGTEAFF
CDR3 DNA: TGTGCCAGCATACAAGGGGGCAGTATGGGAACTGAAGCTTTCTTT
clone size: few
J gene: TRBJ1-1
V gene: TRBV5-5
D gene: TRBD1

CDR3 protein: CSAGSGTENTEAFF
CDR3 DNA: TGCAGTGCGGGTTCCGGGACAGAAAACACTGAAGCTTTCTTT
clone size: NA
J gene: TRBJ1-1
V gene: TRBV20-1
D gene: TRBD1

CDR3 protein: CASWRQDNEQFF
CDR3 DNA: TGTGCCAGCTGGCGTCAGGACAATGAGCAGTTCTTC
clone size: NA
J gene: TRBJ2-1
V gene: TRBV7-9
D gene: NA

CDR3 protein: CATLDGRGKTEAFF
CDR3 DNA: TGTGCCACCCTGGACGGAAGGGGAAAAACTGAAGCTTTCTTT
clone size: NA
J gene: TRBJ1-1
V gene: TRBV27
D gene: NA

CDR3 protein: CASSIGTARFTYSGANVLTF
CDR3 DNA: TGCGCCAGCAGCATCGGGACAGCACGCTTCACATACTCTGGGGCCAACGTCCTGACTTTC
clone size: NA
J gene: TRBJ2-6
V gene: TRBV5-1
D gene: TRBD1

CDR3 protein: CASSRSGQSWLGEAFF
CDR3 DNA: TGTGCCAGCAGCCGTTCCGGACAGAGCTGGTTGGGTGAAGCTTTCTTT
clone size: NA
J gene: TRBJ1-1
V gene: TRBV4-2
D gene: NA

CDR3 protein: CASSTAGQVCGYTF
CDR3 DNA: TGTGCCAGCAGCACCGCCGGACAGGTCTGTGGCTACACCTTC
clone size: NA
J gene: TRBJ1-2
V gene: TRBV7-2
D gene: TRBD1

CDR3 protein: CASSLSSPGQGYEQYF
CDR3 DNA: TGTGCCAGCAGCTTGTCTTCTCCGGGACAGGGCTACGAGCAGTACTTC
clone size: NA
J gene: TRBJ2-7
V gene: TRBV11-2
D gene: TRBD1